A single sample is the source of the 21 T cell receptor beta chains below, sequenced in a study of OX40 agonist ivuxolimab in advanced cancers. Profiling relied on immunoSEQ multiplex PCR, and the TCRdb table lists in-frame clones only, not all of them. The sample carries tens of thousands of clones, nearly 85% recorded once. The specimen comprised CD4+ or CD8+ T cells sorted from blood, sampled in a trial of the OX40 agonist ivuxolimab. The origin of the receptors is an adult with an advanced solid tumor such as melanoma, head and neck, liver or kidney cancer.

The CDR3 region is CASSLGTGLLSEQYF. The CDR3 region has the DNA TGTGCCAGCAGCTTAGGGACAGGCCTCCTCTCCGAGCAGTACTTC. The gene calls are TRBV7-8 and TRBJ2-7; 7 bases fit TRBD1. The CDR3 has 15 residues. V trimming: 1 base; J trimming: 6 bases; junction bases outside the gene matches: 9. Looked up from germline, CDR1 is SGHVS and CDR2 is FQNEAQ.

This clone was picked up a small number of times. This chain links TRBV19 with TRBJ1-5; D unresolved. Trimming removed 8 bases at V and 0 bases at J, with 5 bases between. This CDR3 spans 12 amino acids. The V gene's germline CDR1 is LNHDA and CDR2 SQIVND (reference sequence). CDR3 nucleotide sequence: TGTGCCAGTGGGGATAGCAATCAGCCCCAGCATTTT. It translates to CASGDSNQPQHF. Combining the CDR3 with reference TRBV19 and TRBJ1-5 gives the whole variable domain DGGITQSPKYLFRKEGQNVTLSCEQNLNHDAMYWYRQDPGQGLRLIYYSQIVNDFQKGDIAEGYSVSREKKESFPLTVTSAQKNPTAFYLCASGDSNQPQHFGDGTRLSIL.

The V and J genes are TRBV7-9 and TRBJ1-2; 8 bases match TRBD1. Trimming took 5 bases from V and 7 from J; bases not matched to a gene: 12. Germline-derived CDR1 and CDR2 are SEHNR and FQNEAQ (reference sequence). This CDR3 has 15 amino acids. The CDR3 region has the DNA TGTGCCAGCAGCGGGAGCAGGGGGCTAGTAGGTGGCTACACCTTC. It specifies CASSGSRGLVGGYTF.

This chain uses TRBV13 with TRBJ1-4; unclear D gene. Germline lookup yields CDR1 PRHDT and CDR2 FYEKMQ (reference sequence). The CDR3 extends over 15 amino acids. Trimming took off 2 bases at V and 1 base at J, with 8 bases between the two ends. This chain's CDR3 is CASSLFGETNEKLFF. The CDR3, as DNA: TGTGCCAGCAGCTTATTCGGCGAAACTAATGAAAAACTGTTTTTT.

The chain uses TRBV9 and TRBJ1-2; unclear D gene. Germline CDR1 is SGDLS and CDR2 is YYNGEE. Trimming removed 3 bases from V and 2 bases from J, with 8 bases in between. This CDR3 is 13 amino acids long. The CDR3 DNA sequence: TGTGCCAGCAGCGGGGGATCGAACTATGGCTACACCTTC. Translated: CASSGGSNYGYTF.

This clone was seen only once. CDR3 protein: CASSVGSVHNYGYTF. The DNA for the CDR3 is TGTGCCAGCAGCGTAGGCTCTGTCCATAACTATGGCTACACCTTC. The chain recombines TRBV9 with TRBJ1-2; no clear D. The CDR3 loop spans 15 amino acids. Trimming stripped 0 bases from V and 1 base from J, with 10 bases between. Germline CDR1 is SGDLS and CDR2 is YYNGEE.

V and J are TRBV9 and TRBJ2-5, with D possibly TRBD1 on 5 matching bases. The CDR3 totals 15 residues. Trimming took 2 bases from V and 2 from J, leaving 13 bases between them. CDR1 is SGDLS and CDR2 is YYNGEE in the germline V gene. CDR3 amino acids: CASSVLGHSQETQYF. CDR3 bases: TGTGCCAGCAGCGTCCTCGGACATTCGCAAGAGACCCAGTACTTC.

The rearrangement uses TRBV11-2 and TRBJ2-5; tentatively, D is TRBD2 (5 bases). In germline, CDR1 is SGHAT, CDR2 FQNNGV. V shed 0 bases and J shed 5 bases, with 16 bases lying between them. This CDR3 spans 16 amino acids. In DNA form, the CDR3 reads TGTGCCAGCAGCTTAGATAGGTCTAGCTATTCGGAGACCCAGTACTTC. Protein product: CASSLDRSSYSETQYF.

This clone was observed a single time. The gene calls are TRBV2 and TRBJ1-2, with 8 bases matching TRBD1. The germline V gene has CDR1 SNHLY and CDR2 FYNNEI. The trim removed 1 base at V and 6 bases at J, leaving 4 bases unmatched. The CDR3 has 14 residues. Here the CDR3 DNA reads TGTGCCAGCAGTGAAGGGACAGGGTCGCATGGCTACACCTTC. Protein sequence: CASSEGTGSHGYTF.

V usage is TRBV19 and J usage is TRBJ2-5, with TRBD1 matching 9 bases. The J call may not be correct, given that the DNA end is closer to TRBJ2-7. Germline V gene sequence: CDR1 LNHDA, CDR2 SQIVND (reference sequence). This CDR3 has 14 residues. The CDR3 DNA reads as TGTGCCAGTAGTCCCGGGACAGGGACCTACGAGCAGTACTTC. It translates to CASSPGTGTYEQYF.

The genes are TRBV23-1 and TRBJ1-5; D not certain. TRBV23-1 is marked as an open reading frame, function uncertain. The germline V and J ends were trimmed by 3 bases and 0 bases, with 18 bases remaining between them. The CDR3 is made up of 18 amino acids. The CDR3 DNA reads as TGCGCCAGCAGTCACCCCCGTGGAGGGATCCATAGCAATCAGCCCCAGCATTTT. Its translation: CASSHPRGGIHSNQPQHF.

The chain links TRBV14 to TRBJ2-3, with D unresolved. Germline CDR1 is SGHDN and CDR2 is FVKESK. The V and J ends lost 0 bases and 0 bases respectively, with 7 bases between them. This CDR3 is 15 amino acids long. CDR3 coding DNA: TGTGCCAGCAGCCAAGATCGGAGAAGCACAGATACGCAGTATTTT. Translation: CASSQDRRSTDTQYF. Looking up the rest from reference TRBV14 and TRBJ2-3 gives the full variable domain: EAGVTQFPSHSVIEKGQTVTLRCDPISGHDNLYWYRRVMGKEIKFLLHFVKESKQDESGMPNNRFLAERTGGTYSTLKVQPAELEDSGVYFCASSQDRRSTDTQYFGPGTRLTVL.

The chain carries TRBV9 and TRBJ2-4; tentatively, D is TRBD2 (6 bases). The ends were cut back, 5 bases at V and 13 bases at J, with 22 bases in the middle. Germline CDR1 reads SGDLS; CDR2 reads YYNGEE. This CDR3 contains 14 residues. The CDR3 DNA sequence: TGTGCCAGCAGTTCGGGACTCACTCCCTCCCCCCAGTACTTC. Its translation: CASSSGLTPSPQYF.

This clone was detected only once. The gene calls are TRBV27 and TRBJ2-1; 8 bases are a match to TRBD2. The CDR3 has 19 residues. Germline CDR1 reads MNHEY; CDR2 reads SMNVEV (reference sequence). J was trimmed by 2 bases and V by 2 bases; bases with no gene match: 14. The CDR3 nucleotides are TGTGCCAGCAGTTTAGCGGGGGGAGCCGGCCGGTCCCCCTACAATGAGCAGTTCTTC. Protein product: CASSLAGGAGRSPYNEQFF.

The gene calls are TRBV18 and TRBJ1-6, with D uncertain. Trimming pared 6 bases from V and 2 bases from J, leaving 17 bases between. Germline loops: CDR1 KGHSH, CDR2 LQKENI. The CDR3 is made up of 17 amino acids. The CDR3 region has the DNA TGTGCCAGCTCCCCGACACCCCCGGCCACCTATAATTCACCCCTCCACTTT. Amino acids: CASSPTPPATYNSPLHF.

The chain uses TRBV7-6 and TRBJ2-7, with 7 bases lining up with TRBD1. The CDR3 is 15 residues long. V trimming: 2 bases; J trimming: 4 bases; junction bases outside the gene matches: 8. Germline V gives CDR1 SGHVS, CDR2 FNYEAQ. This CDR3 is CASSLSIGQEYEQYF. The DNA for the CDR3 is TGTGCCAGCAGCTTATCGATAGGACAGGAATACGAGCAGTACTTC. The full variable domain, rest sourced from reference TRBV7-6 and TRBJ2-7, is GAGVSQSPRYKVTKRGQDVALRCDPISGHVSLYWYRQALGQGPEFLTYFNYEAQQDKSGLPNDRFSAERPEGSISTLTIQRTEQRDSAMYRCASSLSIGQEYEQYFGPGTRLTVT.

This clone occurred a few times. CDR3 nucleotides: TGTGCCAGCAGGCTACAGGGGGTGCGCTCACCCCTCCACTTT. Translated: CASRLQGVRSPLHF. This rearrangement joins TRBV2 to TRBJ1-6; 8 nucleotides line up with TRBD1. V was pared by 6 bases and J by 10 bases, with 8 bases of the junction left unmatched. This CDR3 is 14 amino acids long. The germline V gene encodes CDR1 SNHLY and CDR2 FYNNEI.

V and J are TRBV6-6 and TRBJ1-6; D perhaps matches TRBD1 (6 bases). V gave up 1 base and J gave up 8 bases, with 12 bases separating them. CDR3 length: 15 amino acids. The germline V gene has CDR1 MNHNY and CDR2 SVGAGI (reference sequence). For the CDR3, the DNA is TGTGCCAGCAGTTACTTACAGGGCCGGGATTCACCCCTCCACTTT. This encodes CASSYLQGRDSPLHF.

The chain combines TRBV10-3 with TRBJ2-5; 7 nucleotides line up with TRBD1. This CDR3 comprises 13 residues. V gave up 6 bases and J gave up 3 bases; unmatched junction bases: 4. The germline CDR1 and CDR2 sequences are ENHRY and SYGVKD. The CDR3 sequence: CAIRGDREETQYF. In DNA form, the CDR3 reads TGTGCCATCAGGGGTGACAGGGAAGAGACCCAGTACTTC.

The chain joins TRBV10-1 to TRBJ1-3; D gene uncertain. V lost 3 bases, J lost 2 bases, and 11 bases lay in between. The germline gives CDR1 WNHNN, CDR2 SYGVQD (reference sequence). The CDR3 consists of 15 residues. This CDR3 reads CASSDRQTAGNTIYF. CDR3 DNA sequence: TGCGCCAGCAGTGACCGGCAGACGGCTGGAAACACCATATATTTT.

This chain joins TRBV12-5 and TRBJ2-5, with TRBD1 matching 7 bases. The ends lost 10 bases at V and 5 bases at J; junction bases unmatched: 13. The CDR3 runs 14 residues. CDR1 and CDR2 from the germline V gene are LGHNT and FRNRAP. The CDR3 spells CATIPGTERETQYF. In DNA, the CDR3 is TGTGCTACCATACCGGGGACAGAACGTGAGACCCAGTACTTC.